Shown below are 19 T cell receptor beta chains from a single sample sequenced in a study of identical twins. MiXCR, run by TCRdb on the 5' RACE reads, gives a single entry per CDR3 protein. The sample has around 680,000 distinct CDR3 sequences, around 8.3% seen once. The data were also submitted as part of a second study, on yellow fever vaccine responses in identical twins.

The sample taken for sequencing was PBMCs. The origin of the receptors is a woman younger than 30 in good health.

The chain is built from TRBV5-6 and TRBJ2-7; weak D call: TRBD2 (5 bases). Trimming removed 4 bases at V and 5 bases at J, with 13 bases between. CDR1 and CDR2 from the germline V gene are SGHDT and YYEEEE. The CDR3 length is 13 residues. CDR3 amino acids: CASSSGLRHEQYF. CDR3 nucleotides: TGTGCCAGCAGCAGTGGACTCCGACACGAGCAGTACTTC.

A few counts support this clonotype. The chain combines TRBV12-3 or TRBV12-4 with TRBJ2-1, with D possibly TRBD1 on 7 matching bases. V lost 3 bases and J lost 9, with 18 bases in between. CDR3 size: 15 residues. The CDR3 sequence is CASSLGQGGIAEQFF. Here the CDR3 DNA reads TGTGCCAGCAGTTTGGGGCAGGGGGGTATTGCTGAGCAGTTCTTC.

The V call is TRBV5-1, the J call TRBJ2-5, with D perhaps matching TRBD1 or TRBD2 (6 bases each). Germline lookup yields CDR1 SGHRS and CDR2 YFSETQ. V lost 7 bases and J 3 bases, leaving 13 bases between the germline ends. This CDR3 spans 13 amino acids. This CDR3 reads CASARGDKETQYF. CDR3 DNA sequence: TGCGCCAGCGCGAGGGGGGACAAAGAGACCCAGTACTTC.

The chain couples TRBV19 to TRBJ2-1, with D perhaps TRBD2 (7 bases). The CDR3 spans 14 residues. The germline V gene encodes CDR1 LNHDA and CDR2 SQIVND (reference sequence). Trimming shortened V by 3 bases and J by 4 bases, and 10 bases separated the two germline ends. Here the CDR3 DNA reads TGTGCCAGTAGTATGGGGGGGCTATACAATGAGCAGTTCTTC. Translated, it gives CASSMGGLYNEQFF.

This clonotype was detected many times. The V gene is TRBV12-3 or TRBV12-4, the J gene TRBJ1-5; unclear D gene. The CDR3 has 13 amino acids. Trimming took off 7 bases at V and 5 bases at J, with 12 bases between the two ends. DNA for the CDR3: TGTGCCAGCAACCAAACGCCCCATCAGCCCCAGCATTTT. Protein product: CASNQTPHQPQHF.

This clonotype was seen a few times. The chain joins TRBV28 to TRBJ2-7; TRBD2 aligns across 8 bases. The CDR3 is 15 amino acids. The V gene's germline CDR1 is MDHEN and CDR2 SYDVKM. The J segment lost 3 bases and the V segment lost 6 bases, leaving 10 bases of the junction unmatched. CDR3 sequence reads: CASSPNSGSNYEQYF. The CDR3 DNA sequence: TGTGCCAGCAGCCCGAACAGCGGGAGTAACTACGAGCAGTACTTC.

Turning to this clonotype: An end of the junction does not agree with germline; a read error may underlie this. The chain's CDR3 is CCAPEGAGGATDTQYF. In DNA, the CDR3 is TGCTGTGCTCCCGAGGGGGCGGGGGGAGCCACAGATACGCAGTATTTT. This chain joins TRBV20-1 and TRBJ2-3, with a weak D call TRBD2 (8 bases). The CDR3 contains 16 residues. Per the germline V gene, CDR1 is DFQATT and CDR2 is SNEGSKA (reference sequence).

This clonotype was counted many times. The genes are TRBV5-1 and TRBJ2-7, with D tentatively TRBD1 (5 bases). Trimming took 4 bases from V and 1 from J, leaving 9 bases between them. The CDR3 length is 13 residues. Germline CDR1 and CDR2: SGHRS and YFSETQ. CDR3 sequence reads: CASSDRDSYEQYF. CDR3 DNA sequence: TGCGCCAGCAGCGACAGAGATTCCTACGAGCAGTACTTC.

This clonotype was found a few times. V is TRBV2 and J is TRBJ2-1; 7 bases agree with TRBD2. CDR1 is SNHLY and CDR2 is FYNNEI in the germline V gene. This CDR3 contains 15 residues. Trimming cost V 5 bases and J 3 bases; bases outside gene matches: 7. This chain's CDR3 is CASSKGGGFYNEQFF. The DNA for the CDR3 is TGTGCCAGCAGTAAGGGCGGGGGATTCTACAATGAGCAGTTCTTC.

This clonotype was counted only a few times. This chain uses TRBV6-4 with TRBJ1-4, with D perhaps matching TRBD1 (5 bases). This CDR3 spans 18 amino acids. Germline values: CDR1 MRHNA, CDR2 SNTAGT. Trimming took 3 bases from V and 2 from J, leaving 19 bases between them. Here the CDR3 DNA reads TGTGCCAGCAGTGATTGGACAAAGGTTGTGGCGACTAATGAAAAACTGTTTTTT. It encodes CASSDWTKVVATNEKLFF.

The table lists this clonotype with many counts. This chain connects TRBV20-1 to TRBJ2-7; possible D gene TRBD1, 5 bases. The V gene lost 6 bases and the J gene lost 1 base, with 16 bases spanning the gap. Germline V gives CDR1 DFQATT, CDR2 SNEGSKA (reference sequence). The CDR3 sequence is 14 residues long. The CDR3 here is CSAGAPTGSYEQYF. The CDR3 coding sequence is TGCAGTGCAGGGGCCCCAACAGGTTCCTACGAGCAGTACTTC.

V gene TRBV7-2 combines with J gene TRBJ2-7; 11 nucleotides match TRBD2. V dropped 4 bases and J dropped 5; count of bases not matched to a gene: 10. The CDR3 contains 16 residues. Germline assignment: CDR1 SGHTA and CDR2 FQGNSA. The DNA of the CDR3 is TGTGCCAGCAGCTCTCAAACTAGCGGGAGCTTCCACGAGCAGTACTTC. This encodes CASSSQTSGSFHEQYF.

This clonotype was picked up a small number of times. The chain recombines TRBV5-5 with TRBJ2-1, with D maybe TRBD2 (6 bases). The germline V gene encodes CDR1 SGHKS and CDR2 YYEKEE (reference sequence). This CDR3 spans 16 amino acids. V lost 1 base and J 1 base, leaving 12 bases between the germline ends. This chain's CDR3 is CASSLILARSYNEQFF. The DNA for the CDR3 is TGTGCCAGCAGCTTGATCCTAGCGAGATCCTACAATGAGCAGTTCTTC.

This clonotype was observed a few times. This chain connects TRBV7-2 to TRBJ2-3, with D tentatively TRBD2 (6 bases). The germline CDR1 and CDR2 sequences are SGHTA and FQGNSA. With 1 base removed from V and 6 bases from J, the gap between germline ends came to 14 bases. This CDR3 comprises 15 residues. The DNA of the CDR3 is TGTGCCAGCAGCTTAGGAGGGGCTAGCGCCGATACGCAGTATTTT. Encoded protein: CASSLGGASADTQYF.

At least ten counts were recorded for this clonotype. The chain employs TRBV10-2 and TRBJ2-7; D gene uncertain. V lost 6 bases to trimming and J lost 3 bases, with 9 bases between them. CDR1 and CDR2 from the germline V gene are WSHSY and SAAADI. The length of the CDR3 is 12 residues. The CDR3 DNA follows: TGCGCCAGCAGGGACGAATACTACGAGCAGTACTTC. Translated, it gives CASRDEYYEQYF.

This clonotype was seen repeatedly, ten times or more. V gene TRBV10-2 combines with J gene TRBJ1-1; D is unresolved. CDR1 is WSHSY and CDR2 is SAAADI in the germline V gene. Trimming took off 4 bases at V and 4 bases at J, with 10 bases between the two ends. The CDR3 has 13 residues. CDR3 amino acids: CASSVKEVTEAFF. The CDR3 coding sequence is TGCGCCAGCAGTGTAAAAGAGGTCACTGAAGCTTTCTTT.

This clonotype was observed a handful of times. V usage is TRBV7-9 and J usage is TRBJ2-7, with 9 bases aligning to TRBD1. The germline V gene encodes CDR1 SEHNR and CDR2 FQNEAQ (reference sequence). V dropped 5 bases and J dropped 2; count of bases not matched to a gene: 7. The CDR3 runs 15 residues. The CDR3 spells CASSLRDRDPYEQYF. The CDR3 region has the DNA TGTGCCAGCAGCCTCCGGGACAGGGACCCCTACGAGCAGTACTTC.

A few counts support this clonotype. V and J are TRBV19 and TRBJ2-7; TRBD2 is a possible D gene (5 bases). Trimming shortened V by 2 bases and J by 2 bases, and 7 bases separated the two germline ends. Germline CDR1 reads LNHDA; CDR2 reads SQIVND (reference sequence). The CDR3 spans 13 residues. The DNA of the CDR3 is TGTGCCAGTAGTATACCCGGGACCTACGAGCAGTACTTC. This encodes CASSIPGTYEQYF.

The CDR3 DNA follows: TGTGCCACCAGTGATTGGGCGGACCAAGAGACCCAGTACTTC. Translating gives CATSDWADQETQYF. J is TRBJ2-5 and V is TRBV24-1; the D is unclear. Trimming stripped 2 bases from V and 0 bases from J, with 6 bases between. Germline lookup yields CDR1 KGHDR and CDR2 SFDVKD. This CDR3 has 14 residues.